This T cell receptor beta chain originates from a study of blood T cells in healthy people across ages. Through a sample-barcoded 5' primer and a J-beta primer mix, a second PCR was run for roughly 7 to 11 cycles. TCRdb re-called the 5' RACE reads with MiXCR, one entry per CDR3 protein. Of approximately 960,000 distinct CDR3 sequences detected, almost 30% appear once; the ten largest clones hold about 10%. There are 13 residues in the CDR3. Germline-derived CDR1 and CDR2 are SGHTA and FQGNSA. V was cut by 4 bases and J by 10 bases, with 15 bases left in between. This sample also appeared in a second study, on T cells of mothers and their children.

The sequenced sample was blood. The sequence came from a woman aged 40-49 years in good health. The chain is built from TRBV7-2 and TRBJ2-3, with D possibly TRBD1 on 6 matching bases. This CDR3 is CASSSGPAGAQYF. The CDR3, as DNA: TGTGCCAGCAGCTCCGGCCCAGCAGGGGCGCAGTATTTT.